The present T cell receptor beta chain was sequenced within a study of early T cells in non-severe SARS-CoV-2 infection. Findings of the study overall: Missing private and CD4 specificities, VDJdb matching favored anti-spike CD8 responses.

Unique molecular identifier tags were affixed to discrete cDNA molecules. TCRdb passed the 5' RACE reads through MiXCR, listing each CDR3 protein once. This table has approximately 26,000 distinct CDR3 sequences, approximately 3.9% appearing once. The CDR3 runs 15 residues. Trimming removed 1 base at V and 4 bases at J, with 12 bases between. Per the germline V gene, CDR1 is SGHRS and CDR2 is YFSETQ. This clonotype was observed at least ten times. Its antigen is unknown. This chain connects TRBV5-1 to TRBJ2-1; possibly TRBD2 for D (5 bases). Sequencing input: whole blood. The receptor's source is an adult who was a healthcare worker with PCR-confirmed SARS-CoV-2 infection or an uninfected control (not recorded which). The CDR3 reads CASSLYSGQYNEQFF. CDR3 in DNA: TGCGCCAGCAGCTTGTACAGCGGCCAATACAATGAGCAGTTCTTC.